Below, 32 T cell receptor beta chains from the same sample are listed, as sequenced in a study of T cells in Graves' hyperthyroidism and ophthalmopathy. RNA transcripts yielded amplified TCR beta CDR3 regions. The primer set for the first-round RT-PCR of the TCR CDR3 was HTBI. TCRdb re-called the multiplex PCR reads through MiXCR, storing one row per CDR3 protein. Of hundreds of thousands of distinct CDR3 sequences in the sample, more than 12% were seen once. Sequencing was performed on blood. The receptors shown here come from a woman between 45 and 60 years old with Graves' ophthalmopathy.

In its sample, this clonotype was seen many times. This chain joins TRBV28 and TRBJ2-5; D perhaps matches TRBD2 (6 bases). CDR3 length equals 15 residues. Looked up from germline, CDR1 is MDHEN and CDR2 is SYDVKM. V lost 7 bases to trimming and J lost 0 bases, with 15 bases between them. CDR3 sequence (DNA): TGTGCCAGCAAGGCGGGGAAGCTCTACCAAGAGACCCAGTACTTC. It yields the protein CASKAGKLYQETQYF. Looking up the rest from reference TRBV28 and TRBJ2-5 gives the full variable domain: DVKVTQSSRYLVKRTGEKVFLECVQDMDHENMFWYRQDPGLGLRLIYFSYDVKMKEKGDIPEGYSVSREKKERFSLILESASTNQTSMYLCASKAGKLYQETQYFGPGTRLLVL.

This clonotype was counted ten times or more. The chain has TRBV7-2 and TRBJ2-1, with 10 bases aligning to TRBD2. After removal of 2 bases from V and 4 bases from J, the junction contained 11 bases not matched to a gene. This CDR3 contains 18 residues. Germline CDR1 reads SGHTA; CDR2 reads FQGNSA. DNA for the CDR3: TGTGCCAGCAGCTTATACCTAGCGGGAGCGGAGGGATACAATGAGCAGTTCTTC. Its protein is CASSLYLAGAEGYNEQFF.

This clonotype occurred many times. The chain uses TRBV12-5 and TRBJ2-1; unclear D gene. The V and J ends lost 3 bases and 2 bases respectively, with 8 bases between them. The germline gives CDR1 LGHNT, CDR2 FRNRAP. The CDR3 extends over 14 amino acids. CDR3 coding DNA: TGTGCTAGTGGTTTTTCTGGGACCTACAATGAGCAGTTCTTC. This encodes CASGFSGTYNEQFF.

The chain uses TRBV28 and TRBJ2-3, with D tentatively TRBD2 (6 bases). The V gene lost 7 bases and the J gene lost 4 bases, with 18 bases spanning the gap. CDR1 is MDHEN and CDR2 is SYDVKM in the germline V gene. This CDR3 comprises 15 residues. CDR3 bases: TGTGCCAGCATTCGGCGGGGAGGTGACGCAGATACGCAGTATTTT. Its protein product is CASIRRGGDADTQYF.

The gene calls are TRBV4-2 and TRBJ2-2; D perhaps matches TRBD1 (6 bases). Germline-derived CDR1 and CDR2 are LGHNA and YNFKEQ. There are 17 residues in the CDR3. Trimming shortened V by 2 bases and J by 1 base, and 14 bases separated the two germline ends. The CDR3 nucleotides read TGTGCCAGCAGCCAACTCCAGGGGCTAAAGAACACCGGGGAGCTGTTTTTT. Encoded protein: CASSQLQGLKNTGELFF.

The genes are TRBV7-8 and TRBJ1-2, with a weak D call TRBD1 (5 bases). Germline V gene data show CDR1 as SGHVS and CDR2 as FQNEAQ. Trimming cost V 5 bases and J 0 bases, with 13 bases left between them. The CDR3 totals 15 residues. The CDR3 protein is CASSRQIRANYGYTF. CDR3 coding DNA: TGTGCCAGCAGCCGACAGATCCGAGCTAACTATGGCTACACCTTC.

This clonotype was counted between two and nine times. For the CDR3, the DNA is TGTGCCAGCAGCCCGTGGGGGTCCGGAAACACCATATATTTT. This gives the protein CASSPWGSGNTIYF. This rearrangement joins TRBV7-2 to TRBJ1-3; D is possibly TRBD1 (5 bases). The CDR3 spans 14 residues. Per germline, CDR1 SGHTA and CDR2 FQGNSA. V gave up 5 bases and J gave up 4 bases, with 12 bases separating them.

The table lists this clonotype with many counts. The V gene is TRBV6-2 or TRBV6-3, the J gene TRBJ2-7, with 8 bases matching TRBD2. Looked up from germline, CDR1 is MNHEY and CDR2 is SVGEGT. The CDR3 runs to 16 residues. With V trimmed by 5 bases and J by 2 bases, 11 bases remained unmatched. Here the CDR3 reads CASSRQVTSEAYEQYF. The CDR3 bases are TGTGCCAGCAGTAGACAGGTGACTAGCGAGGCCTACGAGCAGTACTTC.

This clonotype was found many times. The chain carries TRBV5-1 and TRBJ2-1, with D hard to call. The germline gives CDR1 SGHRS, CDR2 YFSETQ. This CDR3 is built from 16 residues. Trimming left V 2 bases short and J 0 bases short, with 12 bases between. Written as DNA, the CDR3 is TGCGCCAGCAGCTTAGCCGACATACTCTCCTACAATGAGCAGTTCTTC. Translated: CASSLADILSYNEQFF.

This clonotype was counted between two and nine times. At one end the junction does not follow the germline gene, possibly because of a read error. The J gene is TRBJ2-3, the V gene TRBV5-1; 10 positions match TRBD2. Germline V CDR1 and CDR2: SGHRS, YFSETQ. This CDR3 comprises 14 residues. The CDR3 DNA is TGCACCAGCAGCTTGTCTAGCGGGAGAGATACGCAGTATTTT. It codes for CTSSLSSGRDTQYF.

This chain uses TRBV5-1 with TRBJ2-1; 8 bases match TRBD2. The V and J ends lost 3 bases and 8 bases, in that order; junction bases with no gene match: 4. Germline V gene lookup returns CDR1 SGHRS and CDR2 YFSETQ. This CDR3 has 13 residues. The CDR3 reads CASSSPTSDEQFF. The CDR3 DNA is TGCGCCAGCAGCTCACCGACTAGCGATGAGCAGTTCTTC.

This clonotype was recorded at least ten times. The V and J genes are TRBV5-1 and TRBJ2-3; 7 nucleotides agree with TRBD2. CDR3 length equals 16 residues. The ends lost 4 bases at V and 4 bases at J; junction bases unmatched: 12. Germline V CDR1 and CDR2: SGHRS, YFSETQ. As DNA, the CDR3 is TGCGCCAGCAGCCCATCCCCTGGCGGGAGTGCAGATACGCAGTATTTT. Amino acid sequence: CASSPSPGGSADTQYF.

This clonotype has only a few counts. The rearrangement joins TRBV6-1 to TRBJ2-1; maybe TRBD2 (6 bases). V was trimmed by 1 base and J by 3 bases, leaving 13 bases between them. This CDR3 region has 16 residues. Germline CDR1 reads MNHNS; CDR2 reads SASEGT. The CDR3 nucleotides are TGTGCCAGCAGTGAAGTCGGGGGAATTCGCTACAATGAGCAGTTCTTC. As protein: CASSEVGGIRYNEQFF.

Many counts were recorded for this clonotype. V usage is TRBV28 and J usage is TRBJ2-1; D gene uncertain. Germline values: CDR1 MDHEN, CDR2 SYDVKM. Trimming cost V 11 bases and J 9 bases, with 14 bases left between them. The CDR3 extends over 11 amino acids. The CDR3 here is CAARDWGEQFF. The CDR3 bases are TGTGCCGCCCGAGACTGGGGTGAGCAGTTCTTC.

This clonotype was observed many times. The chain is built from TRBV28 and TRBJ2-7, with 9 bases matching TRBD1. V shed 2 bases, J shed 5 bases, and the junction held 10 bases outside the gene matches. CDR1 is MDHEN, CDR2 SYDVKM, per germline. The CDR3 covers 16 residues. The CDR3: CASSLRGQGNLHEQYF. In DNA, the CDR3 is TGTGCCAGCAGTTTAAGGGGACAGGGTAATCTCCACGAGCAGTACTTC.

The sample holds many counts of this clonotype. The gene calls are TRBV15 and TRBJ1-4; 8 nucleotides agree with TRBD1. Trimming at V came to 1 base and at J to 5 bases, leaving 3 bases not matched to a gene. The CDR3 consists of 15 residues. Germline assignment: CDR1 LNHNV and CDR2 YYDKDF (reference sequence). CDR3: CATSRVDRVNEKLFF. The CDR3 nucleotides are TGTGCCACCAGCAGAGTGGACAGGGTCAATGAAAAACTGTTTTTT. Together with reference TRBV15 and TRBJ1-4, the CDR3 gives the full variable domain: DAMVIQNPRYQVTQFGKPVTLSCSQTLNHNVMYWYQQKSSQAPKLLFHYYDKDFNNEADTPDNFQSRRPNTSFCFLDIRSPGLGDTAMYLCATSRVDRVNEKLFFGSGTQLSVL.

This clonotype was seen once. The junction does not match germline at one end; this may be a read error. The chain joins TRBV5-1 to TRBJ2-2, with 8 positions matching TRBD1. The CDR3 extends over 14 amino acids. Germline V gene lookup returns CDR1 SGHRS and CDR2 YFSETQ. CDR3 sequence reads: CASSSPQGAGELFF. For the CDR3, the DNA is TGTGCCAGCAGTTCTCCACAGGGGGCCGGGGAGCTGTTTTTT. Variable domain in full (rest from reference TRBV5-1 and TRBJ2-2): KAGVTQTPRYLIKTRGQQVTLSCSPISGHRSVSWYQQTPGQGLQFLFEYFSETQRNKGNFPGRFSGRQFSNSRSEMNVSTLELGDSALYLCASSSPQGAGELFFGEGSRLTVL.

V and J are TRBV20-1 and TRBJ2-5; no clear D gene. Trimming took 1 base from V and 7 from J, leaving 4 bases between them. The CDR3 consists of 10 residues. Germline lookup yields CDR1 DFQATT and CDR2 SNEGSKA (reference sequence). The chain's CDR3 is CSARAPTQYF. The CDR3 DNA reads TGCAGTGCTAGAGCTCCGACCCAGTACTTC.

The chain is built from TRBV3-1 and TRBJ2-7; 9 positions agree with TRBD2. V lost 2 bases to trimming and J lost 6 bases; unmatched junction nucleotides: 5. This CDR3 has 14 residues. Germline CDR1 is LGHDT and CDR2 is YNNKEL (reference sequence). The CDR3 DNA is TGTGCCAGCAGCCAACTAGCGGGATTCGGCGAGCAGTACTTC. Translating gives CASSQLAGFGEQYF.

This clonotype was observed many times. V usage is TRBV10-3 and J usage is TRBJ2-5; D gene unclear. This CDR3 region has 11 residues. Deletions cut 2 bases from V and 4 bases from J, with 2 bases between. The V gene's germline CDR1 is ENHRY and CDR2 SYGVKD. CDR3 sequence reads: CAISEGETQYF. The CDR3 coding sequence is TGTGCCATCAGTGAGGGAGAGACCCAGTACTTC.

This clonotype occurred many times. This chain uses TRBV9 with TRBJ2-7; the match to TRBD1 covers 7 bases. Germline CDR1 is SGDLS and CDR2 is YYNGEE. The CDR3 is 16 amino acids. The trim removed 4 bases at V and 0 bases at J, leaving 10 bases unmatched. CDR3 in amino acids: CASSPSPGTASYEQYF. Written as DNA, the CDR3 is TGTGCCAGCAGCCCCTCCCCCGGGACAGCCTCCTACGAGCAGTACTTC.

This clonotype came up many times. The chain uses TRBV12-3 or TRBV12-4 and TRBJ2-7; tentatively, D is TRBD1 (6 bases). The CDR3 runs to 13 residues. V was clipped by 3 bases and J by 2 bases, with 8 bases between them. CDR3: CASSLGATYEQYF. DNA of the CDR3: TGTGCCAGCAGTTTGGGGGCAACCTACGAGCAGTACTTC.

This clonotype was recorded many times. The gene calls are TRBV5-6 and TRBJ2-3; 9 bases agree with TRBD2. The V gene end was trimmed by 0 bases and the J gene end by 6 bases; junction bases not matched to a gene: 5. Germline V gene sequence: CDR1 SGHDT, CDR2 YYEEEE. CDR3 size: 15 residues. CDR3 in DNA: TGTGCCAGCAGCTTGGGTAGCGGGAGAATCGATACGCAGTATTTT. It codes for CASSLGSGRIDTQYF.

The table lists this clonotype with a few counts. J is TRBJ2-3 and V is TRBV28; 13 positions match TRBD2. The V and J ends lost 6 bases and 9 bases, in that order; junction bases with no gene match: 9. The CDR3 runs 15 residues. Per the germline V gene, CDR1 is MDHEN and CDR2 is SYDVKM. The CDR3 loop reads CASSRPGTSGTTQYF. CDR3 coding DNA: TGTGCCAGCAGCCGACCCGGGACTAGCGGGACGACGCAGTATTTT.

This clonotype was recorded at least ten times. The CDR3 bases are TGTGCCAGCAGCCTAACAGGGGCGAGCAATCAGCCCCAGCATTTT. Amino acids: CASSLTGASNQPQHF. J is TRBJ1-5 and V is TRBV6-1; 7 bases line up with TRBD1. Looked up from germline, CDR1 is MNHNS and CDR2 is SASEGT. This CDR3 comprises 15 residues. The J segment lost 1 base and the V segment lost 6 bases, leaving 6 bases of the junction unmatched.

This clonotype was picked up many times. V gene TRBV7-2 combines with J gene TRBJ2-7; 10 bases map to TRBD2. Looked up from germline, CDR1 is SGHTA and CDR2 is FQGNSA. The CDR3 has 14 amino acids. J gave up 3 bases and V 3 bases, and 2 bases lay outside the gene matches. The CDR3 sequence: CASSFRLAGYEQYF. DNA for the CDR3: TGTGCCAGCAGCTTCCGACTAGCGGGCTACGAGCAGTACTTC.

This clonotype was seen only a few times. The chain employs TRBV7-8 and TRBJ1-3; weak D call: TRBD1 (5 bases). This CDR3 region has 15 residues. Trimming shortened V by 4 bases and J by 0 bases, and 10 bases separated the two germline ends. Germline V gene sequence: CDR1 SGHVS, CDR2 FQNEAQ. The CDR3 loop is CASSSSGYSGNTIYF. The CDR3 region has the DNA TGTGCCAGCAGCTCATCAGGGTACTCTGGAAACACCATATATTTT.

This sequence joins TRBV30 and TRBJ2-2; D not resolved. Germline values: CDR1 GTSNPN, CDR2 SVGIG (reference sequence). This CDR3 comprises 14 residues. V shed 3 bases and J shed 5 bases, with 13 bases lying between them. CDR3 in amino acids: CAWSWNPTTGELFF. CDR3 coding DNA: TGTGCCTGGAGCTGGAACCCTACAACCGGGGAGCTGTTTTTT. The entire variable domain, with the rest obtained from reference TRBV30 and TRBJ2-2, is as follows: SQTIHQWPATLVQPVGSPLSLECTVEGTSNPNLYWYRQAAGRGLQLLFYSVGIGQISSEVPQNLSASRPQDRQFILSSKKLLLSDSGFYLCAWSWNPTTGELFFGEGSRLTVL.

This clonotype was recorded a few times. The junction and the germline gene differ at one end; a read error may be behind it. The J gene is TRBJ2-2, the V gene TRBV9, with 8 bases fitting TRBD2. Germline V gene sequence: CDR1 SGDLS, CDR2 YYNGEE. This CDR3 has 14 amino acids. The CDR3 loop is CASSWGLETGELFF. CDR3 sequence (DNA): TGTGCCAGCAGCTGGGGACTAGAAACCGGGGAGCTGTTCTTT.

This clonotype was recorded at least ten times. The genes are TRBV28 and TRBJ2-5; 14 bases align to TRBD2. After removal of 6 bases from V and 5 bases from J, the junction contained 5 bases not matched to a gene. The CDR3 has 15 residues. Germline CDR1 MDHEN, CDR2 SYDVKM. As DNA, the CDR3 is TGTGCCAGCAGCACCGGGACTAGCGGGAGCGAGACCCAGTACTTC. Protein: CASSTGTSGSETQYF. Together with reference TRBV28 and TRBJ2-5, the CDR3 gives the full variable domain: DVKVTQSSRYLVKRTGEKVFLECVQDMDHENMFWYRQDPGLGLRLIYFSYDVKMKEKGDIPEGYSVSREKKERFSLILESASTNQTSMYLCASSTGTSGSETQYFGPGTRLLVL.

This clonotype was found many times. CDR3 residues: CAWSSLRLSEQYF. CDR3 DNA: TGTGCCTGGAGTAGCCTTAGACTGTCTGAGCAGTACTTC. The chain employs TRBV30 and TRBJ2-7, with D unclear. CDR3 length: 13 residues. Deletions cut 2 bases from V and 7 bases from J, with 15 bases between. Germline V gene sequence: CDR1 GTSNPN, CDR2 SVGIG (reference sequence).

The chain employs TRBV6-2 or TRBV6-3 and TRBJ2-7, with D possibly TRBD2 on 6 matching bases. Germline CDR1 MNHEY, CDR2 SVGEGT. The CDR3 is made up of 14 amino acids. V gave up 6 bases and J gave up 2 bases, with 14 bases separating them. The CDR3 loop reads CASSLMRGTYEQYF. CDR3 bases: TGTGCCAGCAGCCTTATGCGGGGTACCTACGAGCAGTACTTC.